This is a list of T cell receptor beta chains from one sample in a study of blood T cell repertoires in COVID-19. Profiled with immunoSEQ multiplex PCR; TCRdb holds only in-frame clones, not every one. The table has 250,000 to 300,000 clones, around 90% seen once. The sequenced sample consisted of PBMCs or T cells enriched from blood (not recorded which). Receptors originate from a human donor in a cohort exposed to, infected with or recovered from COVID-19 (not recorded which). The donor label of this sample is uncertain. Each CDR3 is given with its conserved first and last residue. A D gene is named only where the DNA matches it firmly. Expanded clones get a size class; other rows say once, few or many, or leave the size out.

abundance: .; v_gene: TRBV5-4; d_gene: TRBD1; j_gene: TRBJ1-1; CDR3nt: TGTGCCAGCAGCACAGGGGACAGGGCAAACACTGAAGCTTTCTTT; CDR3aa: CASSTGDRANTEAFF
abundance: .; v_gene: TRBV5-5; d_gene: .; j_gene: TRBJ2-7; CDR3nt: TGTGCCAGCAGCTTTACCCTTGAGGAGCAGTACTTC; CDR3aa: CASSFTLEEQYF
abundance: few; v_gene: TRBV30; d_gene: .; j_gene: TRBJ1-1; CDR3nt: TGTGCCTGGACTCACACTGAAGCTTTCTTT; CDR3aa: CAWTHTEAFF
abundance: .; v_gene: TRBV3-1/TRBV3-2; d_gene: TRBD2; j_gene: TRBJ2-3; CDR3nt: TGTGCCAGCAGCCAAGAGTCCCGGGGGGGCCATGCAGATACGCAGTATTTT; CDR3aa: CASSQESRGGHADTQYF
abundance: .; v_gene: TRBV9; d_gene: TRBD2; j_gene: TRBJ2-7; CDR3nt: TGTGCCAGCAGCCCCCGACTAGCGGGAGGGCCCTACGAGCAGTACTTC; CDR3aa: CASSPRLAGGPYEQYF
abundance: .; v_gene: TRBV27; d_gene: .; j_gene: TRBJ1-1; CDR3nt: TGTGCCAGCATTTTACGGAGGCCCATGAACACTGAAGCTTTCTTT; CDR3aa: CASILRRPMNTEAFF
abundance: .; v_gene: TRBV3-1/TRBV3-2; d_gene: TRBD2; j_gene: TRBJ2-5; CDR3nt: TGTGAGTCTGGACTAGGTGGTCCGGAGACCCAGTACTTC; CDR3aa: CESGLGGPETQYF
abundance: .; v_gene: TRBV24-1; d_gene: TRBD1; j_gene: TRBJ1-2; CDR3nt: TGTGCCACCAGTGATCCGAGGGACAGACCCTTCTATGGCTACACCTTC; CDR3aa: CATSDPRDRPFYGYTF
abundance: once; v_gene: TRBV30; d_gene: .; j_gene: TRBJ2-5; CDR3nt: TGTGCCTGGAGCTGGGGCTTCGAAGAGACCCAGTACTTC; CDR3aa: CAWSWGFEETQYF
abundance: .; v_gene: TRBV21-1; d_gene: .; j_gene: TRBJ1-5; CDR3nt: TGTGCCAGCACTGATCAGCCCCAGCATTTT; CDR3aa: CASTDQPQHF
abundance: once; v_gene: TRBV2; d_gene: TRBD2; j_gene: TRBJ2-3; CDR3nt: TGTGCCAGCTCGGAGCGGGGGGTGACAGATACGCAGTATTTT; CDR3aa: CASSERGVTDTQYF
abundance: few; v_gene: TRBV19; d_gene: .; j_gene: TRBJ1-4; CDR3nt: TGTGCCAGCCCTCAGGGGAGAGAAAAACTGTTTTTT; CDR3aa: CASPQGREKLFF
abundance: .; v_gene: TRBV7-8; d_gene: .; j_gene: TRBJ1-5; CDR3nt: TGTGCCAGCAGCCCCTCGCGGACAGCCCCCGATTTAGCCCAGCATTTT; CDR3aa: CASSPSRTAPDLAQHF
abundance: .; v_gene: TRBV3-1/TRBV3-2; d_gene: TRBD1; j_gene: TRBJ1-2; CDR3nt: TGTGCCACCCGGGACAGGGGAAATGGCTACACCTTC; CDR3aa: CATRDRGNGYTF
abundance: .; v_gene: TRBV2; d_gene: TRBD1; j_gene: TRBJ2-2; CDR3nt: TGTGCCAGCAGCCGGGACAGGGGTTCGAACGGGGAGCTGTTTTTT; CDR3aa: CASSRDRGSNGELFF
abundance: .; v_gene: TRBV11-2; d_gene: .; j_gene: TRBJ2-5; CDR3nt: TGTGCCAGCAGCTCAGGAGAGACCCAGTACTTC; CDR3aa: CASSSGETQYF
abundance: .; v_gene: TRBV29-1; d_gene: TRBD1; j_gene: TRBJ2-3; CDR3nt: TGCAGCGTTGAAGATTTTAACAGGGGAAGAATAGATACGCAGTATTTT; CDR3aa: CSVEDFNRGRIDTQYF
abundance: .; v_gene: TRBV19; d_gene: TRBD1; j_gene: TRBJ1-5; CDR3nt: TGTGCCAGTAGTACTCGGACAGGGTTACAGCCCCAGCATTTT; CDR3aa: CASSTRTGLQPQHF
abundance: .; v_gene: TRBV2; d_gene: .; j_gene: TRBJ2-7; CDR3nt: TGTGCCAGCAGTGAGTCCGTTTTAGACTACGAGCAGTACTTC; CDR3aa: CASSESVLDYEQYF
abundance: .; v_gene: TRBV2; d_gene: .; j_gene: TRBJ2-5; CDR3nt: TGTGCCAGCAGTGACCTGGGGGGAGAGACCCAGTACTTC; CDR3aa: CASSDLGGETQYF
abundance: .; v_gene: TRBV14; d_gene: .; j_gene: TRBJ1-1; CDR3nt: TGTGCCAGCAGTCCGACAGGTCCGAACACTGAAGCTTTCTTT; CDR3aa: CASSPTGPNTEAFF
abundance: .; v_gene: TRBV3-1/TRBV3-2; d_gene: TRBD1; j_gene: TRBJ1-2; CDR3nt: TGTGCCAGCAGCTACGGACAGGGCGATGGCTACACCTTC; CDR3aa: CASSYGQGDGYTF
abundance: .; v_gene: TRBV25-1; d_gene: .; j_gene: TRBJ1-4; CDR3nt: TGTGCCAGCCGGCCACGATGGGAGGAAAAACTGTTTTTT; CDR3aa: CASRPRWEEKLFF
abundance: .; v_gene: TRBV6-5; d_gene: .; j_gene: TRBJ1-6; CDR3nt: TGTGCCAGCAGACAAGACTCTCCACCCCTCCACTTT; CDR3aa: CASRQDSPPLHF
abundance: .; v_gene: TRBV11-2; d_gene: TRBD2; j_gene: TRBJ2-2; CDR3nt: TGTGCCAGCAGCTTAGGGCTAGCGGGCCGCGGGGAGCTGTTTTTT; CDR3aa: CASSLGLAGRGELFF
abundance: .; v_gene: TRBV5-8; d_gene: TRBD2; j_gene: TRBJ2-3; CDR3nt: TGTGCCAGCAGACGTGGACTAGCGGTCACAGATACGCAGTATTTT; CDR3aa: CASRRGLAVTDTQYF
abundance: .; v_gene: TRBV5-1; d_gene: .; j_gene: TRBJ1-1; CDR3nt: TGCGCCAGCAGCTGGGACTCGGACACTGAAGCTTTCTTT; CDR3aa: CASSWDSDTEAFF
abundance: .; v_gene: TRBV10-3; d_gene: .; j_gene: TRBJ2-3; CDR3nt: TGTGCCATCAGTGAGTCACAGAAAAAAACTACAGATACGCAGTATTTT; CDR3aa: CAISESQKKTTDTQYF
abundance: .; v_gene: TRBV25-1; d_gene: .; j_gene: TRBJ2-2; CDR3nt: TGTGCCAGCAGTGAATCTAAGAACACCGGGGAGCTGTTTTTT; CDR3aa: CASSESKNTGELFF
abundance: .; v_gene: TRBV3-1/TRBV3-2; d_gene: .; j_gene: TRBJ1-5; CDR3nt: TGTGCCAGCAGCCGAGGTATCGATAGCAATCAGCCCCAGCATTTT; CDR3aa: CASSRGIDSNQPQHF
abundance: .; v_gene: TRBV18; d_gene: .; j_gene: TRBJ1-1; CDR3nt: TGTGCCAGCTCACCTACAGGTGGTCGGGCCTACACTGAAGCTTTCTTT; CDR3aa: CASSPTGGRAYTEAFF
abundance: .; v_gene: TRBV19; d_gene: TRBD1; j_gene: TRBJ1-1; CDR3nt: TGTGCCAGCTGGGACAGGGGGTCTAGGGACAGAGCTTTCTTT; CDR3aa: CASWDRGSRDRAFF